This T cell receptor (beta chain) derives from a study of blood T cell repertoires in COVID-19. The data were produced by immunoSEQ multiplex PCR, yet TCRdb's version contains in-frame clones alone and is incomplete. The profile covers a few hundred thousand clones, with approximately 87% appearing a single time and around 10% taken by the ten largest. The CDR3 spans 15 residues. Trimming cost V 0 bases and J 2 bases, with 11 bases left between them. In germline, CDR1 is MNHEY, CDR2 SVGEGT. This clone was counted once. Sequenced sample: PBMCs or T cells enriched from blood (not recorded which). This receptor was taken from a woman aged 45-65 years who had recovered from COVID-19. The rearrangement joins TRBV6-2 or TRBV6-3 to TRBJ2-7, with D tentatively TRBD1 (6 bases). The DNA of the CDR3 is TGTGCCAGCAGTTACTCGAACAGGGCTCCCTACGAGCAGTACTTC. Amino acid sequence: CASSYSNRAPYEQYF.